One and the same sample provided the 25 T cell receptor beta chains below, sequenced in a study of cytomegalovirus exposure and HLA in healthy donors. Researchers ran the PCR with 60 Vbeta and 13 Jbeta primers. Sequencing used immunoSEQ multiplex PCR; TCRdb keeps in-frame clones, though not all of them. This table has nearly 110,000 clones, roughly 80% appearing once. Sequenced sample: PBMCs. The receptors here all came from a man aged 25-45 years in good health and CMV-seronegative.

The rearrangement joins TRBV25-1 to TRBJ2-7, with TRBD1 matching 8 bases. Unmatched junction bases numbered 10, after V lost 5 bases and J lost 7 bases. The CDR3 extends over 14 amino acids. Germline values: CDR1 MGHDK, CDR2 SYGVNS. This CDR3 is CASSKPGGTGEQYF. The CDR3 nucleotides are TGTGCCAGCAGTAAGCCAGGGGGCACCGGGGAGCAGTACTTC.

This clone was seen only a few times. The chain is built from TRBV2 and TRBJ2-3; 8 bases match TRBD2. CDR3 length: 16 residues. Per the germline V gene, CDR1 is SNHLY and CDR2 is FYNNEI. Trimming at V came to 1 base and at J to 4 bases, leaving 7 bases not matched to a gene. CDR3 sequence: CASSEEAGVGSDTQYF. CDR3 nucleotide sequence: TGTGCCAGCAGTGAAGAAGCGGGGGTGGGGTCAGATACGCAGTATTTT.

The table lists this clone with a few counts. This rearrangement joins TRBV6-1 to TRBJ2-2; D call uncertain. The CDR3 extends over 14 amino acids. Looked up from germline, CDR1 is MNHNS and CDR2 is SASEGT. V lost 5 bases to trimming and J lost 3 bases, with 10 bases between them. The CDR3 DNA follows: TGTGCCAGCAGTCCCACCCCAGACACCGGGGAGCTGTTTTTT. It codes for CASSPTPDTGELFF.

The count of this clone is one. The rearrangement links TRBV30 to TRBJ2-1, with TRBD1 matching over 8 bases. V shed 5 bases and J 4 bases; nucleotides not matched to a gene: 10. Germline CDR1 GTSNPN, CDR2 SVGIG (reference sequence). The length of the CDR3 is 15 residues. The CDR3 sequence: CAWVGEQGVYNEQFF. CDR3 coding DNA: TGTGCCTGGGTGGGGGAACAGGGGGTTTACAATGAGCAGTTCTTC.

V is TRBV29-1 and J is TRBJ2-4; the D gene is possibly TRBD1 (6 bases). Trimming took 5 bases from V and 2 from J, leaving 10 bases between them. The germline gives CDR1 SQVTM, CDR2 ANQGSEA. CDR3 length: 13 amino acids. CDR3 bases: TGCAGCGTTACCGGGGACACCAAAAACATTCAGTACTTC. This gives the protein CSVTGDTKNIQYF. Based on the CDR3 plus reference TRBV29-1 and TRBJ2-4, the full variable domain is SAVISQKPSRDICQRGTSLTIQCQVDSQVTMMFWYRQQPGQSLTLIATANQGSEATYESGFVIDKFPISRPNLTFSTLTVSNMSPEDSSIYLCSVTGDTKNIQYFGAGTRLSVL.

In its sample, this clone was seen once. The J gene is TRBJ2-1, the V gene TRBV29-1; D is possibly TRBD2 (6 bases). The V and J ends lost 3 bases and 10 bases respectively, with 19 bases between them. Germline CDR1 SQVTM, CDR2 ANQGSEA. The CDR3 sequence is 14 residues long. The CDR3 nucleotides are TGCAGCGTTGAGGACGGGCGGGGTCAGGGCGAGCAGTTCTTC. Protein sequence: CSVEDGRGQGEQFF.

The chain employs TRBV6-1 and TRBJ1-1, with unresolved D. Trimming shortened V by 1 base and J by 8 bases, and 17 bases separated the two germline ends. This CDR3 has 15 amino acids. Germline V CDR1 and CDR2: MNHNS, SASEGT. CDR3 DNA sequence: TGTGCCAGCAGTGAAGGGAGGGCCTCCGCGAAAGAAGCTTTCTTT. This translates into CASSEGRASAKEAFF.

The chain links TRBV4-1 to TRBJ2-3; TRBD1 is a possible D gene (6 bases). Trimming cost V 4 bases and J 6 bases, with 23 bases left between them. Germline V gives CDR1 MGHRA, CDR2 YSYEKL. This CDR3 is built from 17 residues. The CDR3: CASSLPQGFGNGDTQYF. The CDR3 bases are TGCGCCAGCAGCCTTCCACAGGGTTTTGGAAATGGCGATACGCAGTATTTT.

The gene calls are TRBV7-2 and TRBJ2-4; 9 bases fit TRBD2. The J segment lost 11 bases and the V segment lost 0 bases, leaving 5 bases of the junction unmatched. Per the germline V gene, CDR1 is SGHTA and CDR2 is FQGNSA. This CDR3 spans 14 amino acids. CDR3 sequence reads: CASSLAVGGGVQYF. The CDR3 coding sequence is TGTGCCAGCAGCTTAGCGGTCGGCGGGGGGGTTCAGTACTTC.

The rearrangement links TRBV9 to TRBJ2-1; D is ambiguous. Trimming removed 6 bases from V and 11 bases from J, with 21 bases in between. The CDR3 is 14 residues long. Germline V gives CDR1 SGDLS, CDR2 YYNGEE. The CDR3 protein is CASTLRCSQSKQFF. DNA of the CDR3: TGTGCCAGCACCCTCCGGTGCTCTCAATCGAAGCAGTTCTTC.

The chain links TRBV30 to TRBJ2-7, with 7 bases fitting TRBD1. From germline, CDR1 is GTSNPN and CDR2 SVGIG (reference sequence). This CDR3 is 14 amino acids long. Trimming at V came to 2 bases and at J to 2 bases, leaving 6 bases not matched to a gene. CDR3 bases: TGTGCCTGGAGTTATCCCGGGACAGCCTACGAGCAGTACTTC. Protein product: CAWSYPGTAYEQYF.

The J gene is TRBJ1-5, the V gene TRBV18; D unclear. Trimming shortened V by 2 bases and J by 4 bases, and 9 bases separated the two germline ends. CDR1 KGHSH and CDR2 LQKENI come from the germline V gene. The CDR3 is 14 residues long. The CDR3 sequence is CASSPEIVNQPQHF. The CDR3 DNA sequence: TGTGCCAGCTCACCAGAGATAGTGAATCAGCCCCAGCATTTT. The full variable domain, completed using reference TRBV18 and TRBJ1-5, is NAGVMQNPRHLVRRRGQEARLRCSPMKGHSHVYWYRQLPEEGLKFMVYLQKENIIDESGMPKERFSAEFPKEGPSILRIQQVVRGDSAAYFCASSPEIVNQPQHFGDGTRLSIL.

Details on this clone: At one boundary the junction diverges from the germline segment, which might be a read error. V is TRBV7-9 and J is TRBJ1-1, with D hard to call. Germline-derived CDR1 and CDR2 are SEHNR and FQNEAQ (reference sequence). The CDR3 covers 13 residues. In DNA, the CDR3 is TGTTCCAGCAGCTCCAGGATGAACACTGAAGCTTTCTTT. As protein: CSSSSRMNTEAFF.

This rearrangement joins TRBV12-5 to TRBJ2-7, with D hard to call. The ends were cut back, 5 bases at V and 6 bases at J, with 11 bases in the middle. In germline, CDR1 is LGHNT, CDR2 FRNRAP. The CDR3 totals 12 residues. CDR3 in amino acids: CASGPAGREQYF. In DNA, the CDR3 is TGTGCTAGTGGTCCCGCCGGTCGCGAGCAGTACTTC.

The chain has TRBV7-9 and TRBJ1-4; D gene unclear. The CDR3 is made up of 14 amino acids. V shed 5 bases and J shed 5 bases, with 12 bases lying between them. CDR1 and CDR2 from the germline V gene are SEHNR and FQNEAQ (reference sequence). CDR3 in DNA: TGTGCCAGCAGCCCCACAGAGTCCAATGAAAAACTGTTTTTT. Protein sequence: CASSPTESNEKLFF.

This clone has just one count. The chain employs TRBV29-1 and TRBJ1-1; 9 bases align to TRBD1. The V segment lost 7 bases and the J segment 6 bases; nucleotides outside the gene matches: 3. CDR3 size: 11 residues. Germline V CDR1 and CDR2: SQVTM, ANQGSEA. The DNA of the CDR3 is TGCAGCGACCGGGACAGGGCTGAAGCTTTCTTT. It encodes CSDRDRAEAFF.

The chain combines TRBV10-3 with TRBJ2-1; 10 nucleotides match TRBD2. The CDR3 consists of 15 residues. CDR1 is ENHRY and CDR2 is SYGVKD in the germline V gene. Losses at the gene ends were 6 bases for V and 6 bases for J; bases not matched to a gene: 8. The CDR3 spells CAIRLAGGPTNEQFF. The DNA for the CDR3 is TGTGCCATCAGATTAGCGGGAGGACCCACCAATGAGCAGTTCTTC.

This chain connects TRBV5-6 to TRBJ2-7, with 10 bases that match TRBD1. The CDR3 has 14 residues. V lost 2 bases and J lost 3; bases outside the gene matches: 2. The germline gives CDR1 SGHDT, CDR2 YYEEEE. CDR3 in amino acids: CASSFRTGGYEQYF. As DNA, the CDR3 is TGTGCCAGCAGCTTCAGGACAGGGGGCTACGAGCAGTACTTC.

This chain links TRBV27 with TRBJ1-6, with 9 bases lining up with TRBD1. Germline values: CDR1 MNHEY, CDR2 SMNVEV (reference sequence). V lost 3 bases and J lost 7; bases outside the gene matches: 1. The CDR3 length is 14 residues. The CDR3 is CASSFGTGNSPLHF. CDR3 nucleotide sequence: TGTGCCAGCAGTTTCGGGACAGGGAATTCACCCCTCCACTTT.

The V call is TRBV2, the J call TRBJ2-3; 12 bases are shared with TRBD1. Germline V CDR1 and CDR2: SNHLY, FYNNEI. The V segment lost 5 bases and the J segment 4 bases; nucleotides outside the gene matches: 4. The CDR3 has 15 amino acids. CDR3 bases: TGTGCCAGCAGTAGGGACAGGGGGCGCGCAGATACGCAGTATTTT. Protein sequence: CASSRDRGRADTQYF.

V is TRBV5-1 and J is TRBJ2-3, with D hard to call. The CDR3 has 14 amino acids. Germline V gene data show CDR1 as SGHRS and CDR2 as YFSETQ. With 1 base removed from V and 2 bases from J, the gap between germline ends came to 8 bases. The DNA for the CDR3 is TGCGCCAGCAGCTTGAACGCGGCCACAGATACGCAGTATTTT. It codes for CASSLNAATDTQYF.

The chain recombines TRBV4-2 with TRBJ2-5, with 9 bases lining up with TRBD2. The CDR3 has 16 amino acids. The V and J ends lost 1 base and 2 bases, in that order; junction bases with no gene match: 5. Looked up from germline, CDR1 is LGHNA and CDR2 is YNFKEQ. CDR3 residues: CASSQGNSGRQETQYF. The DNA of the CDR3 is TGTGCCAGCAGCCAAGGGAATAGCGGGAGACAAGAGACCCAGTACTTC.

The rearrangement links TRBV28 to TRBJ1-1; D gene uncertain. V lost 5 bases to trimming and J lost 8 bases, with 9 bases between them. CDR3 length equals 11 residues. The V gene's germline CDR1 is MDHEN and CDR2 SYDVKM. CDR3 amino acids: CASSPSGEAFF. The CDR3 DNA follows: TGTGCCAGCAGTCCCTCGGGGGAAGCTTTCTTT.

The rearrangement links TRBV7-2 to TRBJ2-1, with 7 nucleotides matching TRBD2. Germline CDR1 reads SGHTA; CDR2 reads FQGNSA. The CDR3 runs to 14 residues. V was pared by 0 bases and J by 4 bases, with 0 bases of the junction left unmatched. The CDR3 DNA reads TGTGCCAGCAGCTTAGCGGGGGGGTACAATGAGCAGTTCTTC. The encoded protein is CASSLAGGYNEQFF.

This sequence joins TRBV4-1 and TRBJ2-2, with 16 positions matching TRBD2. This CDR3 has 19 amino acids. After removal of 1 base from V and 6 bases from J, the junction contained 8 bases not matched to a gene. Germline lookup yields CDR1 MGHRA and CDR2 YSYEKL. CDR3 sequence (DNA): TGCGCCAGCAGCCAAGGGCCCCCGGGACTAGCGGGGGGGGCCGGGGAGCTGTTTTTT. Its protein is CASSQGPPGLAGGAGELFF.